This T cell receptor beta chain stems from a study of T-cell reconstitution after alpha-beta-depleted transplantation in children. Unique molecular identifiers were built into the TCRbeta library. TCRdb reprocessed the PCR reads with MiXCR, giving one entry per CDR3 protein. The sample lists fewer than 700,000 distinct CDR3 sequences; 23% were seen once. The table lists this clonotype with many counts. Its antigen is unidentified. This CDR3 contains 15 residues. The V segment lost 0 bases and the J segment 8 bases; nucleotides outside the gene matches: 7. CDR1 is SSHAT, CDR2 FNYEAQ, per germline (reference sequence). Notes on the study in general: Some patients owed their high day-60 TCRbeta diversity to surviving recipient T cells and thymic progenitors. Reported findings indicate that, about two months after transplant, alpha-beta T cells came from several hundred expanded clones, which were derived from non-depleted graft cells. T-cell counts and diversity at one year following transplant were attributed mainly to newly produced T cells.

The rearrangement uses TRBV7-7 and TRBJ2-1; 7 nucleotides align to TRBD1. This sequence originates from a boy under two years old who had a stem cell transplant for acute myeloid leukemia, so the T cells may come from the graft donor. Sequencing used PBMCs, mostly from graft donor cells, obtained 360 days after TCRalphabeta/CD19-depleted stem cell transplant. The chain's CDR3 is CASSLAGTEGHEQFF. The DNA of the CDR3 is TGTGCCAGCAGCTTAGCCGGGACAGAGGGGCATGAGCAGTTCTTC.